This section outlines one T cell receptor (beta chain) sequence together with its context. The entry originates in a study of T cells in Graves' hyperthyroidism and ophthalmopathy. Whole-study context: Peripheral blood samples were taken at initial diagnosis, prior to any treatment.

Amplification yielded TCR beta CDR3 regions, with RNA transcripts as the source. HTBI primers were the set used in a first-round RT-PCR of the TCR CDR3. TCRdb redid the calling of the multiplex PCR reads with MiXCR, one entry per CDR3 protein. Of approximately 300,000 distinct CDR3 sequences in the sample, over 15% were seen once. This TCR was recovered from a woman in her sixties with Graves' ophthalmopathy. The sample comprised blood.

The CDR3 is CASSDSIANSAGTQYF. The DNA of the CDR3 is TGCGCCAGCAGCGACTCAATAGCAAATTCAGCCGGTACGCAGTATTTT. The chain uses TRBV5-1 and TRBJ2-3; D is ambiguous. V lost 4 bases and J lost 8, with 23 bases in between. The CDR3 extends over 16 amino acids. Germline V lookup: CDR1 SGHRS, CDR2 YFSETQ.